The 28 T cell receptor beta chains given below trace back to one sample, sequenced in a study of blood T cells in healthy people across ages (dated by TCRdb to 2013 to 2016). Library prep was done by 5' RACE. Sequencing was performed on an Illumina HiSeq 2500. The second PCR ran for roughly 7 to 12 cycles and used a J-beta primer mix along with a sample-barcoded 5' primer. In TCRdb, the public reads were trimmed at Q25 with fastp and aligned with MiXCR, with productive beta chains retained. Rows matching on CDR3 protein sequence are summarized as one entry with the most common DNA and genes. This sample holds about 1.1 million distinct CDR3 sequences; roughly two fifths were observed only once. The ten largest clonotypes hold over 10% of the sample. Sequencing used blood. The receptors stem from a man in his late teens or twenties in good health.

The V and J genes are TRBV5-1 and TRBJ1-4; D is possibly TRBD1 (5 bases). Trimming shortened V by 2 bases and J by 2 bases, and 7 bases separated the two germline ends. This CDR3 contains 14 residues. Germline-derived CDR1 and CDR2 are SGHRS and YFSETQ. For the CDR3, the DNA is TGCGCCAGCAGCTTTCCAGGGACTAATGAAAAACTGTTTTTT. Its translation: CASSFPGTNEKLFF. Filled out from reference TRBV5-1 and TRBJ1-4, the complete variable domain reads KAGVTQTPRYLIKTRGQQVTLSCSPISGHRSVSWYQQTPGQGLQFLFEYFSETQRNKGNFPGRFSGRQFSNSRSEMNVSTLELGDSALYLCASSFPGTNEKLFFGSGTQLSVL.

This clonotype was seen a few times. This sequence joins TRBV6-5 and TRBJ1-2; D perhaps matches TRBD1 (6 bases). CDR1 is MNHEY, CDR2 SVGAGI, per germline. This CDR3 region has 16 residues. Trimming shortened V by 6 bases and J by 1 base, and 18 bases separated the two germline ends. CDR3 region: CASSTGGAGDNYGYTF. The CDR3, as DNA: TGTGCCAGCAGCACCGGCGGGGCAGGGGATAACTATGGCTACACCTTC.

The chain couples TRBV9 to TRBJ1-1; D not certain. This CDR3 is 17 amino acids long. The V gene's germline CDR1 is SGDLS and CDR2 YYNGEE. V was pared by 0 bases and J by 0 bases, with 15 bases between. CDR3 loop: CASSVAGGIEMNTEAFF. The DNA of the CDR3 is TGTGCCAGCAGCGTAGCTGGAGGGATAGAGATGAACACTGAAGCTTTCTTT.

The rearrangement uses TRBV6-5 and TRBJ1-1; D unresolved. The V end was cut by 0 bases, the J end by 4 bases, with 9 bases between. The V gene's germline CDR1 is MNHEY and CDR2 SVGAGI. The length of the CDR3 is 14 residues. The CDR3 sequence: CASSYSGMGTEAFF. DNA of the CDR3: TGTGCCAGCAGTTACTCAGGGATGGGCACTGAAGCTTTCTTT.

The V gene is TRBV4-1, the J gene TRBJ1-5; no reliable D call. Trimming removed 3 bases at V and 1 base at J, with 10 bases between. This CDR3 has 15 amino acids. Germline-derived CDR1 and CDR2 are MGHRA and YSYEKL. The CDR3 region has the DNA TGCGCCAGCAGCCAGGAAAGACGGAGCAATCAGCCCCAGCATTTT. It encodes CASSQERRSNQPQHF.

This clonotype was seen a handful of times. The gene calls are TRBV9 and TRBJ2-5, with 11 bases matching TRBD1. The V gene end was trimmed by 1 base and the J gene end by 5 bases; junction bases not matched to a gene: 7. Germline CDR1 SGDLS, CDR2 YYNGEE. The CDR3 is made up of 16 amino acids. For the CDR3, the DNA is TGTGCCAGCAGCGTACGAGGACAGGGGGCAGGGGAGACCCAGTACTTC. Amino acid sequence: CASSVRGQGAGETQYF.

This clonotype has more than one count but fewer than ten. The chain has TRBV5-1 and TRBJ1-1, with TRBD1 as a possible D gene (6 bases). Germline CDR1 reads SGHRS; CDR2 reads YFSETQ. Trimming removed 4 bases from V and 0 bases from J, with 25 bases in between. This CDR3 is built from 19 residues. CDR3 in amino acids: CASSPGRGSGVGVNTEAFF. CDR3 in DNA: TGCGCCAGCAGCCCGGGACGTGGTTCAGGGGTTGGAGTGAACACTGAAGCTTTCTTT.

The chain links TRBV5-1 to TRBJ2-1; a weak D match, TRBD2 (6 bases). Germline V gene data show CDR1 as SGHRS and CDR2 as YFSETQ. The CDR3 length is 14 residues. The germline V and J ends were trimmed by 6 bases and 4 bases, with 14 bases remaining between them. The CDR3 loop is CASNSGEPYNEQFF. As DNA, the CDR3 is TGCGCCAGCAACTCGGGGGAGCCTTACAATGAGCAGTTCTTC.

This clonotype was detected only a few times. The chain links TRBV7-9 to TRBJ2-7, with D tentatively TRBD1 or TRBD2 (5 bases each). The V gene lost 4 bases and the J gene lost 2 bases, with 18 bases spanning the gap. Germline V gene sequence: CDR1 SEHNR, CDR2 FQNEAQ (reference sequence). There are 16 residues in the CDR3. The CDR3 protein is CASSSASGRNPYEQYF. The CDR3 bases are TGTGCCAGCAGCTCCGCCTCAGGGAGAAACCCCTACGAGCAGTACTTC.

This clonotype was observed a few times. The chain employs TRBV6-2 or TRBV6-3 and TRBJ1-5, with D unclear. Germline CDR1 MNHEY, CDR2 SVGEGT. The CDR3 consists of 16 residues. Trimming cost V 0 bases and J 7 bases, with 16 bases left between them. This chain's CDR3 is CASSYSLAQIDQPQHF. CDR3 coding DNA: TGTGCCAGCAGTTACTCTTTGGCCCAGATCGACCAGCCCCAGCATTTT.

With respect to this clonotype: One end of the junction does not line up with germline, which may come from a read error. This chain uses TRBV12-3 or TRBV12-4 with TRBJ1-2; D is unresolved. The CDR3 has 13 amino acids. The CDR3 region has the DNA TGTGCCAGCAGTTTGGCCGTTAACTATGGCCACACCTTC. Its protein is CASSLAVNYGHTF.

This clonotype was seen a handful of times. The chain employs TRBV27 and TRBJ1-2, with D possibly matching TRBD1 (5 bases). The CDR3 is made up of 18 amino acids. From germline, CDR1 is MNHEY and CDR2 SMNVEV (reference sequence). Trimming pared 0 bases from V and 0 bases from J, leaving 17 bases between. The CDR3 DNA reads TGTGCCAGCAGTTTATCGGGTCCGGGGCGGGGAGCTAACTATGGCTACACCTTC. The encoded protein is CASSLSGPGRGANYGYTF.

The sample holds a few counts of this clonotype. The V gene is TRBV7-2, the J gene TRBJ2-3, with 12 bases identical to TRBD2. The CDR3 has 17 amino acids. CDR1 and CDR2 from the germline V gene are SGHTA and FQGNSA. V trimming: 2 bases; J trimming: 2 bases; junction bases outside the gene matches: 5. Here the CDR3 DNA reads TGTGCCAGCAGCTTAAGAGGACTAGCGGGGATCACAGATACGCAGTATTTT. Translation gives CASSLRGLAGITDTQYF.

The chain couples TRBV6-5 to TRBJ1-1; TRBD1 matches 9 bases. Per germline, CDR1 MNHEY and CDR2 SVGAGI. The CDR3 is 15 residues long. Losses at the gene ends were 2 bases for V and 1 base for J; bases not matched to a gene: 2. The CDR3 here is CASSYGTGWNTEAFF. CDR3 DNA: TGTGCCAGCAGTTACGGGACAGGGTGGAACACTGAAGCTTTCTTT.

This clonotype has only a few counts. The chain joins TRBV5-1 to TRBJ2-3; weak D call: TRBD2 (7 bases). The CDR3 runs 16 residues. Deletions cut 0 bases from V and 5 bases from J, with 16 bases between. Germline V lookup: CDR1 SGHRS, CDR2 YFSETQ. DNA for the CDR3: TGCGCCAGCAGCTTGGAGCCGGGGGGCGGAGGAGATACGCAGTATTTT. Amino acid sequence: CASSLEPGGGGDTQYF.

The V and J genes are TRBV5-1 and TRBJ2-3, with TRBD2 matching over 10 bases. Germline V lookup: CDR1 SGHRS, CDR2 YFSETQ. V dropped 4 bases and J dropped 5; count of bases not matched to a gene: 10. This CDR3 region has 16 residues. Written as DNA, the CDR3 is TGCGCCAGCAGCGCCGAGAGCGGGGGGGCGATAGATACGCAGTATTTT. Translated, it gives CASSAESGGAIDTQYF.

V is TRBV7-2 and J is TRBJ1-6; no clear D gene. Germline lookup yields CDR1 SGHTA and CDR2 FQGNSA. This CDR3 has 14 residues. Between the trimmed V and J ends, which lost 5 bases and 9 bases, there was a span of 14 bases. In DNA, the CDR3 is TGTGCCAGCAGCCCAGCGGGTAGAAGTTCACCCCTCCACTTT. Its translation: CASSPAGRSSPLHF.

The rearrangement joins TRBV20-1 to TRBJ1-1; tentative D call: TRBD1 (6 bases). V was trimmed by 2 bases and J by 1 base, leaving 11 bases between them. This CDR3 spans 14 amino acids. Per germline, CDR1 DFQATT and CDR2 SNEGSKA (reference sequence). The CDR3 DNA is TGCAGTGCTAGACCGGCACAGGGGAACACTGAAGCTTTCTTT. It specifies CSARPAQGNTEAFF.

This sequence joins TRBV27 and TRBJ1-2; unclear D gene. The V and J ends lost 5 bases and 6 bases respectively, with 19 bases between them. The CDR3 is 15 residues long. The germline gives CDR1 MNHEY, CDR2 SMNVEV (reference sequence). CDR3 coding DNA: TGTGCCAGCAGTCCCAATGGGGTACCCTTTAATGGCTACACCTTC. The encoded protein is CASSPNGVPFNGYTF.

This clonotype was counted only a few times. The chain joins TRBV4-1 to TRBJ1-1, with a tentative D call TRBD1 (5 bases). Trimming pared 2 bases from V and 1 base from J, leaving 11 bases between. The CDR3 contains 15 residues. In germline, CDR1 is MGHRA, CDR2 YSYEKL. CDR3: CASSQFWGKNTEAFF. The DNA for the CDR3 is TGCGCCAGCAGCCAATTCTGGGGGAAGAACACTGAAGCTTTCTTT.

There are a few counts of this clonotype. The chain employs TRBV4-2 and TRBJ2-1, with 12 bases that match TRBD2. J gave up 4 bases and V 0 bases, and 1 base lay outside the gene matches. Germline V gives CDR1 LGHNA, CDR2 YNFKEQ. This CDR3 comprises 16 residues. Here the CDR3 reads CASSQETSGGYNEQFF. CDR3 nucleotide sequence: TGTGCCAGCAGCCAAGAAACTAGCGGGGGGTACAATGAGCAGTTCTTC.

The table lists this clonotype with a few counts. The chain uses TRBV18 and TRBJ2-7, with 7 bases that match TRBD1. Germline loops: CDR1 KGHSH, CDR2 LQKENI. The CDR3 is 17 residues long. V lost 2 bases to trimming and J lost 2 bases; unmatched junction nucleotides: 12. CDR3 loop: CASSPGLRGRIPYEQYF. The CDR3 nucleotides read TGTGCCAGCTCACCAGGCTTAAGGGGGCGTATTCCCTACGAGCAGTACTTC. The entire variable domain, with the rest obtained from reference TRBV18 and TRBJ2-7, is as follows: NAGVMQNPRHLVRRRGQEARLRCSPMKGHSHVYWYRQLPEEGLKFMVYLQKENIIDESGMPKERFSAEFPKEGPSILRIQQVVRGDSAAYFCASSPGLRGRIPYEQYFGPGTRLTVT.

J is TRBJ1-6 and V is TRBV20-1; TRBD1 matches 9 bases. Per germline, CDR1 DFQATT and CDR2 SNEGSKA (reference sequence). This CDR3 spans 14 amino acids. V gave up 0 bases and J gave up 9 bases; unmatched junction bases: 3. As DNA, the CDR3 is TGCAGTGCTAGAGAGGACAGGGGTTTTTCACCCCTCCACTTT. Its protein product is CSAREDRGFSPLHF.

This clonotype was recorded many times. The chain combines TRBV12-3 or TRBV12-4 with TRBJ1-2, with D perhaps matching TRBD1 (5 bases). V lost 3 bases to trimming and J lost 5 bases, with 13 bases between them. This CDR3 has 14 amino acids. The DNA for the CDR3 is TGTGCCAGCAGTTTGGGGGTTGGATGGTATGGCTACACCTTC. It codes for CASSLGVGWYGYTF.

The J gene is TRBJ1-2, the V gene TRBV6-2 or TRBV6-3, with TRBD1 matching 7 bases. Germline lookup yields CDR1 MNHEY and CDR2 SVGEGT. CDR3 length: 15 amino acids. Unmatched junction bases numbered 12, after V lost 7 bases and J lost 4 bases. CDR3 DNA sequence: TGTGCCAGCACCTCAGCGACAGGGTTTGTCTATGGCTACACCTTC. It specifies CASTSATGFVYGYTF.

The chain uses TRBV9 and TRBJ1-2; D is unclear. V lost 3 bases, J lost 2 bases, and 11 bases lay in between. The germline V gene has CDR1 SGDLS and CDR2 YYNGEE. The CDR3 consists of 14 residues. The CDR3 DNA sequence: TGTGCCAGCAGCGCAGCGACGGGAAACTATGGCTACACCTTC. Translating gives CASSAATGNYGYTF.

Notes on this clonotype: A much larger clone differs by one base, so this may be a read error. V is TRBV6-6 and J is TRBJ1-5; no firm D call. This CDR3 has 13 amino acids. V was pared by 7 bases and J by 3 bases, with 10 bases between. The germline V gene encodes CDR1 MNHNY and CDR2 SVGAGI (reference sequence). The CDR3, as DNA: TGTGCCAGCACGGAGCACTTCAATCAGCCCCAGCATTTT. Its protein product is CASTEHFNQPQHF.

This clonotype was detected only a few times. The gene calls are TRBV20-1 and TRBJ1-2; D possibly corresponds to TRBD1 (5 bases). Germline V gene lookup returns CDR1 DFQATT and CDR2 SNEGSKA (reference sequence). V lost 5 bases and J lost 4, with 11 bases in between. The CDR3 extends over 12 amino acids. CDR3 sequence reads: CSASRDLYGYTF. The CDR3 nucleotides read TGCAGTGCTTCCCGGGACCTCTATGGCTACACCTTC.